The 4 T cell receptor beta chains reported below all come from one sample, sequenced in a study of multiple sclerosis patients with progressive multifocal leukoencephalopathy. Profiled with immunoSEQ multiplex PCR; TCRdb holds only in-frame clones, not every one. The table has 25,000 to 35,000 clones, about 90% seen once. Indicated time point: time of PML onset. The material sequenced was PBMCs, taken from a patient treated with natalizumab. Every receptor here comes from a human donor with progressive multifocal leukoencephalopathy.

CDR3 loop: CASSESGQGYEQYF. CDR3 DNA: TGTGCCAGCAGCGAATCGGGACAGGGATACGAGCAGTACTTC. V usage is TRBV9 and J usage is TRBJ2-7; 9 bases are a match to TRBD1. The V segment lost 3 bases and the J segment 4 bases; nucleotides outside the gene matches: 5. Per the germline V gene, CDR1 is SGDLS and CDR2 is YYNGEE. The CDR3 totals 14 residues.

This clone was picked up a small number of times. The V gene is TRBV5-6, the J gene TRBJ2-2, with a weak D call TRBD1 (6 bases). Trimming took off 4 bases at V and 7 bases at J, with 11 bases between the two ends. Germline values: CDR1 SGHDT, CDR2 YYEEEE. CDR3 size: 13 residues. CDR3: CASSINRDGELFF. In DNA form, the CDR3 reads TGTGCCAGCAGCATTAACAGGGACGGGGAGCTGTTTTTT. The full variable domain, in which reference TRBV5-6 and TRBJ2-2 provide the parts outside the CDR3, is DAGVTQSPTHLIKTRGQQVTLRCSPKSGHDTVSWYQQALGQGPQFIFQYYEEEERQRGNFPDRFSGHQFPNYSSELNVNALLLGDSALYLCASSINRDGELFFGEGSRLTVL.

The chain joins TRBV7-8 to TRBJ2-3, with 11 bases matching TRBD1. In germline, CDR1 is SGHVS, CDR2 FQNEAQ. The trim removed 5 bases at V and 3 bases at J, leaving 4 bases unmatched. This CDR3 has 15 amino acids. The CDR3 here is CASSGGTGGTDTQYF. As DNA, the CDR3 is TGTGCCAGCAGCGGCGGGACAGGGGGGACAGATACGCAGTATTTT. Full variable domain (outside the CDR3, taken from reference TRBV7-8 and TRBJ2-3): GAGVSQSPRYKVAKRGQDVALRCDPISGHVSLFWYQQALGQGPEFLTYFQNEAQLDKSGLPSDRFFAERPEGSVSTLKIQRTQQEDSAVYLCASSGGTGGTDTQYFGPGTRLTVL.

This chain joins TRBV29-1 and TRBJ2-1; the D gene is possibly TRBD2 (5 bases). Trimming pared 4 bases from V and 4 bases from J, leaving 20 bases between. CDR3 length: 16 residues. Germline V gene data show CDR1 as SQVTM and CDR2 as ANQGSEA. CDR3: CSVAPAQADFYNEQFF. CDR3 nucleotide sequence: TGCAGCGTTGCTCCCGCTCAGGCGGACTTTTACAATGAGCAGTTCTTC.